The source of this T cell receptor beta chain is a study of T-cell reconstitution after alpha-beta-depleted transplantation in children. Whole-study results and caveats: From surviving recipient T cells and thymic progenitors came the high day-60 TCRbeta diversity observed in some patients.

Unique molecular identifiers were incorporated when the TCRbeta library was constructed. TCRdb re-analysed the PCR reads in MiXCR, keeping a single row per CDR3 protein. The repertoire has hundreds of thousands of distinct CDR3 sequences, over 10% of them found once; the top ten carry 0.65% to 0.9%. In this sample, this clonotype turned up many times. The antigen is undetermined. Germline assignment: CDR1 SGHRS and CDR2 YFSETQ. Trimming pared 0 bases from V and 0 bases from J, leaving 9 bases between. The CDR3 length is 15 residues. Sample: PBMCs, taken before TCRalphabeta/CD19-depleted stem cell transplant. This clonotype was obtained from a girl aged 2 to 10 with congenital amegakaryocytic thrombocytopenia, due to receive a stem cell transplant. The chain recombines TRBV5-1 with TRBJ1-1; no clear D. The CDR3 nucleotides are TGCGCCAGCAGCTTGGAGGGATTCATGAACACTGAAGCTTTCTTT. It translates to CASSLEGFMNTEAFF.